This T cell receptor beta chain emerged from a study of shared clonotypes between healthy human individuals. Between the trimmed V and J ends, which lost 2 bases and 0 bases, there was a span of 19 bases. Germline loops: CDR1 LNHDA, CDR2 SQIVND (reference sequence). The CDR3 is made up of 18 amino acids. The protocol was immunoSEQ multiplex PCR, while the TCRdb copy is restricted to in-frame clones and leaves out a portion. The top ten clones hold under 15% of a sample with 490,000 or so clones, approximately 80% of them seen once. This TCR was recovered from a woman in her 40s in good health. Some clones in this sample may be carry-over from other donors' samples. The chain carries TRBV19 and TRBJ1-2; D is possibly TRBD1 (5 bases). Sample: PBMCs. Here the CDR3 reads CASSIRGFNGQANYGYTF. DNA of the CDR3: TGTGCCAGTAGTATACGGGGGTTTAACGGACAAGCTAACTATGGCTACACCTTC.